The 16 T cell receptor beta chains below were found in one sample sequenced in a study of beta chain features in type 1 diabetes. The authors reverse transcribed all of the isolated RNA, so sequencing captured expressed TCRB transcripts. The protocol was immunoSEQ multiplex PCR, while the TCRdb copy is restricted to in-frame clones and leaves out a portion. The repertoire holds under 900,000 clones, with about 17% as singletons. What was sequenced was naive CD4+ T cells from blood. The receptors shown here come from a woman in her late teens or twenties in good health.

A few counts support this clone. J is TRBJ1-2 and V is TRBV18; D is uncertain. V lost 5 bases and J lost 8, with 12 bases in between. The CDR3 spans 12 residues. The germline CDR1 and CDR2 sequences are KGHSH and LQKENI. The CDR3 sequence is CASSMRLDGYTF. CDR3 sequence (DNA): TGTGCCAGCTCAATGCGCCTGGACGGCTACACCTTC.

In this sample, this clone turned up a few times. This sequence joins TRBV4-2 and TRBJ2-3; D remains unclear. Trimming cost V 1 base and J 0 bases, with 11 bases left between them. Germline lookup yields CDR1 LGHNA and CDR2 YNFKEQ. The CDR3 is made up of 16 amino acids. The CDR3 is CASSQGLLPSTDTQYF. The CDR3 DNA follows: TGTGCCAGCAGCCAAGGACTTTTGCCTAGCACAGATACGCAGTATTTT.

This clone turned up a few times. V usage is TRBV28 and J usage is TRBJ2-1; 13 bases align to TRBD2. The J segment lost 5 bases and the V segment lost 6 bases, leaving 19 bases of the junction unmatched. The CDR3 sequence is 20 residues long. Looked up from germline, CDR1 is MDHEN and CDR2 is SYDVKM. CDR3 DNA sequence: TGTGCCAGCAGCCCGGGGGTTCTGGTGAGGACTAGCGGGAGAAACAATGAGCAGTTCTTC. It translates to CASSPGVLVRTSGRNNEQFF.

The V gene is TRBV7-9, the J gene TRBJ1-2, with a tentative D call TRBD1 (6 bases). CDR1 is SEHNR and CDR2 is FQNEAQ in the germline V gene (reference sequence). The CDR3 has 15 residues. Trimming removed 5 bases from V and 6 bases from J, with 19 bases in between. The CDR3 region is CASSPQRGGRDGYTF. DNA for the CDR3: TGTGCCAGCAGCCCCCAACGAGGGGGGCGAGATGGCTACACCTTC.

This clone was detected a few times. CDR3 sequence: CASSPLGQQYEQYF. The CDR3 coding sequence is TGTGCCAGCTCACCACTCGGGCAGCAATACGAGCAGTACTTC. This chain uses TRBV18 with TRBJ2-7; no firm D call. The CDR3 length is 14 residues. CDR1 and CDR2 (germline): KGHSH, LQKENI. The V end lost 1 base, the J end lost 4 bases, and 11 bases lay between the germline ends.

The V gene is TRBV4-1, the J gene TRBJ1-4; no reliable D call. The germline V and J ends were trimmed by 1 base and 7 bases, with 7 bases remaining between them. There are 13 residues in the CDR3. Germline V gene lookup returns CDR1 MGHRA and CDR2 YSYEKL. CDR3 in amino acids: CASSQGVTEKLFF. The DNA for the CDR3 is TGCGCCAGCAGCCAAGGCGTTACTGAAAAACTGTTTTTT.

About this clone: A junction end diverges from the germline sequence, so it may reflect a read error. The V and J genes are TRBV13 and TRBJ2-2; no definite D call. The CDR3 covers 16 residues. CDR1 is PRHDT and CDR2 is FYEKMQ in the germline V gene (reference sequence). The CDR3: CASSQEPGLNSGELFF. The CDR3 nucleotides read TGTGCCAGCAGCCAAGAGCCCGGGCTGAACTCCGGGGAGCTGTTTTTT.

The chain links TRBV9 to TRBJ2-7; 14 bases are shared with TRBD2. CDR1 and CDR2 (germline): SGDLS, YYNGEE. The CDR3 consists of 16 residues. J gave up 5 bases and V 3 bases, and 7 bases lay outside the gene matches. Written as DNA, the CDR3 is TGTGCCAGCAGCGGGCGACTAGCGGGAGGGCCTAACGAGCAGTACTTC. Protein sequence: CASSGRLAGGPNEQYF.

The CDR3: CASSLNLAPTDTQYF. In DNA, the CDR3 is TGCGCCAGCAGCTTGAACCTAGCGCCAACAGATACGCAGTATTTT. The rearrangement links TRBV5-1 to TRBJ2-3; TRBD2 might be the D (6 bases). The germline V and J ends were trimmed by 1 base and 3 bases, with 12 bases remaining between them. CDR3 length equals 15 residues. From germline, CDR1 is SGHRS and CDR2 YFSETQ.

This clone occurred a few times. A junction end diverges from the germline sequence, so it may reflect a read error. V and J are TRBV7-7 and TRBJ2-2, with 13 bases aligning to TRBD2. In germline, CDR1 is SSHAT, CDR2 FNYEAQ (reference sequence). The CDR3 loop spans 16 amino acids. The CDR3: CASSWGTSGNGGELFF. The CDR3 DNA is TGTGCTAGCAGCTGGGGGACTAGCGGGAATGGCGGGGAGCTGTTTTTT. Based on the CDR3 plus reference TRBV7-7 and TRBJ2-2, the full variable domain is GAGVSQSPRYKVTKRGQDVTLRCDPISSHATLYWYQQALGQGPEFLTYFNYEAQPDKSGLPSDRFSAERPEGSISTLTIQRTEQRDSAMYRCASSWGTSGNGGELFFGEGSRLTVL.

This clone has just a few counts. The chain recombines TRBV4-2 with TRBJ2-6; D remains unclear. V lost 2 bases, J lost 0 bases, and 5 bases lay in between. CDR3 length: 15 amino acids. CDR1 is LGHNA, CDR2 YNFKEQ, per germline. CDR3 amino acids: CASSQRTSGANVLTF. The DNA for the CDR3 is TGTGCCAGCAGCCAACGGACCTCTGGGGCCAACGTCCTGACTTTC.

This clone showed up just a few times. This chain uses TRBV7-8 with TRBJ2-7; either TRBD1 or TRBD2 may fit D (5 bases each). Trimming removed 5 bases at V and 6 bases at J, with 20 bases between. The CDR3 is 15 residues long. Germline lookup yields CDR1 SGHVS and CDR2 FQNEAQ. Here the CDR3 reads CASSAPRGTVGEQYF. CDR3 nucleotides: TGTGCCAGCAGCGCCCCTAGAGGGACGGTGGGCGAGCAGTACTTC. Full variable domain (missing parts from reference TRBV7-8 and TRBJ2-7): GAGVSQSPRYKVAKRGQDVALRCDPISGHVSLFWYQQALGQGPEFLTYFQNEAQLDKSGLPSDRFFAERPEGSVSTLKIQRTQQEDSAVYLCASSAPRGTVGEQYFGPGTRLTVT.

In DNA, the CDR3 is TGTGCCAGCAGTTTGCACCACACCGGGGAGCTGTTTTTT. Translation gives CASSLHHTGELFF. The gene calls are TRBV28 and TRBJ2-2; D unresolved. This CDR3 has 13 amino acids. Germline V gene sequence: CDR1 MDHEN, CDR2 SYDVKM. Between the trimmed V and J ends, which lost 3 bases and 3 bases, there was a span of 5 bases.

The V gene is TRBV15, the J gene TRBJ1-4, with D maybe TRBD1 (6 bases). CDR3 length equals 16 residues. The germline V gene encodes CDR1 LNHNV and CDR2 YYDKDF (reference sequence). The V end was cut by 0 bases, the J end by 5 bases, with 13 bases between. The CDR3: CATSRDLGAGNEKLFF. The CDR3 DNA is TGTGCCACCAGCAGAGATCTGGGGGCAGGGAATGAAAAACTGTTTTTT.

The V call is TRBV5-1, the J call TRBJ2-1, with 11 bases aligning to TRBD2. With V trimmed by 4 bases and J by 7 bases, 7 bases remained unmatched. CDR1 is SGHRS and CDR2 is YFSETQ in the germline V gene. CDR3 length: 15 amino acids. CDR3 nucleotides: TGCGCCAGCAGCCCTACTAGCGGGAGATTAAATGAGCAGTTCTTC. As protein: CASSPTSGRLNEQFF.

The V and J genes are TRBV4-3 and TRBJ1-4; D is undetermined. V gave up 2 bases and J gave up 5 bases, with 12 bases separating them. The CDR3 contains 15 residues. Germline CDR1 is LGHNA and CDR2 is YSLEER. The CDR3 DNA follows: TGCGCCAGCAGCCAACAACCCGGGGAAAATGAAAAACTGTTTTTT. Its translation is CASSQQPGENEKLFF.